This is a list of T cell receptor beta chains from one sample in a study of cytomegalovirus exposure and HLA in healthy donors. Produced via immunoSEQ multiplex PCR; TCRdb's table is partial and in-frame only. The repertoire holds tens of thousands of clones, with over 75% as singletons. Sequencing was done on a sample of PBMCs. These receptors originate from a man aged 25 to 45 in good health and CMV-seropositive. Each CDR3 is given with its conserved first and last residue. Each record gives: V gene, CDR3 length, D gene, clone size, J gene, CDR3 DNA, CDR3 protein. D genes are given only for firm matches. Clone size is given for some rows only: seen once, a few or many times, or a class if the clone is expanded.

v_call: TRBV13; cdr3_length: 15; d_call: .; clone_size: few; j_call: TRBJ1-2; cdr3_nt: TGTGCCAGCAGCTTAGCGACAGGAATACGCTATGGCTACACCTTC; cdr3_aa: CASSLATGIRYGYTF
v_call: TRBV19; cdr3_length: 16; d_call: TRBD1; clone_size: .; j_call: TRBJ2-1; cdr3_nt: TGTGCCAGCAGGACAGGGGGCGGATTCGGGGGGAATGAGCAGTTCTTC; cdr3_aa: CASRTGGGFGGNEQFF
v_call: TRBV6-1; cdr3_length: 13; d_call: .; clone_size: few; j_call: TRBJ1-2; cdr3_nt: TGTGCCAGCAGACCGACAGGCGTCTATGGCTACACCTTC; cdr3_aa: CASRPTGVYGYTF
v_call: TRBV2; cdr3_length: 13; d_call: .; clone_size: .; j_call: TRBJ1-1; cdr3_nt: TGTGCCAGCGGGGCCGGAGTGAACACTGAAGCTTTCTTT; cdr3_aa: CASGAGVNTEAFF
v_call: TRBV4-1; cdr3_length: 13; d_call: TRBD1; clone_size: .; j_call: TRBJ2-7; cdr3_nt: TGCGCCACCTCCTGGGACAGGGGGGAAGAGCAGTACTTC; cdr3_aa: CATSWDRGEEQYF
v_call: TRBV7-9; cdr3_length: 14; d_call: .; clone_size: .; j_call: TRBJ2-5; cdr3_nt: TGTGCCAGCAGCTTAGCGTGGCCAGTTGAGACCCAGTACTTC; cdr3_aa: CASSLAWPVETQYF
v_call: TRBV7-2; cdr3_length: 13; d_call: TRBD2; clone_size: few; j_call: TRBJ2-7; cdr3_nt: TGTGCCAGCAGAACCAGCGGGAGGGACGAGCAGTACTTC; cdr3_aa: CASRTSGRDEQYF
v_call: TRBV27; cdr3_length: 16; d_call: TRBD1; clone_size: few; j_call: TRBJ1-6; cdr3_nt: TGTGCCAGCAGGAGACAGGGCCGGGCTTCCAATTCACCCCTCCACTTT; cdr3_aa: CASRRQGRASNSPLHF
v_call: TRBV28; cdr3_length: 14; d_call: .; clone_size: .; j_call: TRBJ2-1; cdr3_nt: TGTGCCAGCAAAATCAACCAGGCTACCAATGAGCAGTTCTTC; cdr3_aa: CASKINQATNEQFF
v_call: TRBV30; cdr3_length: 12; d_call: TRBD2; clone_size: .; j_call: TRBJ2-1; cdr3_nt: TGTGCCTGGGAAGCGGGAGGGGATGAGCAGTTCTTC; cdr3_aa: CAWEAGGDEQFF
v_call: TRBV7-3; cdr3_length: 15; d_call: TRBD2; clone_size: .; j_call: TRBJ2-3; cdr3_nt: TGTGCCAGCAGCTTAGGGGTTAGCGGGCTAGATACGCAGTATTTT; cdr3_aa: CASSLGVSGLDTQYF
v_call: TRBV19; cdr3_length: 16; d_call: TRBD1; clone_size: .; j_call: TRBJ2-7; cdr3_nt: TGTGCCAGTAGTAAGCGAGGACAGGGCTTTTCCTACGAGCAGTACTTC; cdr3_aa: CASSKRGQGFSYEQYF
v_call: TRBV4-1; cdr3_length: 17; d_call: .; clone_size: .; j_call: TRBJ2-1; cdr3_nt: TGCGCCAGCAGCCAAGTGGCCGGGGAGAGCTCCTACAATGAGCAGTTCTTC; cdr3_aa: CASSQVAGESSYNEQFF
v_call: TRBV4-1; cdr3_length: 12; d_call: .; clone_size: few; j_call: TRBJ1-1; cdr3_nt: TGCGCCAGCAGCCAAGGAGAGAGGGCGGCTTTCTTT; cdr3_aa: CASSQGERAAFF
v_call: TRBV6-1; cdr3_length: 15; d_call: TRBD1; clone_size: .; j_call: TRBJ2-4; cdr3_nt: TGTGCCAGCGGGACAGGGCATCTAGCCAAAAACATTCAGTACTTC; cdr3_aa: CASGTGHLAKNIQYF
v_call: TRBV4-3; cdr3_length: 15; d_call: .; clone_size: once; j_call: TRBJ2-3; cdr3_nt: TGCGCCAGCAGCCAAGGGGTGGGGGCGACCAATACGCAGTATTTT; cdr3_aa: CASSQGVGATNTQYF
v_call: TRBV9; cdr3_length: 14; d_call: TRBD1; clone_size: few; j_call: TRBJ2-5; cdr3_nt: TGTGCCAGCAGCGTCGGACAGGGAGGCGAGACCCAGTACTTC; cdr3_aa: CASSVGQGGETQYF
v_call: TRBV4-2; cdr3_length: 15; d_call: TRBD1; clone_size: .; j_call: TRBJ1-1; cdr3_nt: TGTGCCAGCGAGATAACAGGGGGCGAAAACACTGAAGCTTTCTTT; cdr3_aa: CASEITGGENTEAFF
v_call: TRBV7-9; cdr3_length: 15; d_call: TRBD1; clone_size: .; j_call: TRBJ2-2; cdr3_nt: TGTGCCAGCAGGGCCGGGACAGGGGACACCGGGGAGCTGTTTTTT; cdr3_aa: CASRAGTGDTGELFF
v_call: TRBV19; cdr3_length: 14; d_call: .; clone_size: .; j_call: TRBJ1-1; cdr3_nt: TGTGCCAGTAGTAAGATCTGGGGGGGTACTGAAGCTTTCTTT; cdr3_aa: CASSKIWGGTEAFF
v_call: TRBV7-9; cdr3_length: 17; d_call: TRBD1; clone_size: .; j_call: TRBJ2-3; cdr3_nt: TGTGCCAGCAGCGCAATAGACAGGGGGCGGAGGACAGATACGCAGTATTTT; cdr3_aa: CASSAIDRGRRTDTQYF
v_call: TRBV30; cdr3_length: 14; d_call: .; clone_size: few; j_call: TRBJ1-1; cdr3_nt: TGTGCCTGGAGTGATGACAGAAGGAGTACTGAAGCTTTCTTT; cdr3_aa: CAWSDDRRSTEAFF
v_call: TRBV6-5; cdr3_length: 15; d_call: .; clone_size: .; j_call: TRBJ1-5; cdr3_nt: TGTGCCAGCAGTTCCCAGGGTTTCGGCAATCAGCCCCAGCATTTT; cdr3_aa: CASSSQGFGNQPQHF
v_call: TRBV7-8; cdr3_length: 11; d_call: .; clone_size: .; j_call: TRBJ1-4; cdr3_nt: TGTGCCAGCAGCTCTAGGGAAAAACTGTTTTTT; cdr3_aa: CASSSREKLFF
v_call: TRBV4-3; cdr3_length: 16; d_call: TRBD2; clone_size: .; j_call: TRBJ2-3; cdr3_nt: TGCGCCAGCAGCCAAATAGCGGGGACACGCACAGATACGCAGTATTTT; cdr3_aa: CASSQIAGTRTDTQYF
v_call: TRBV7-9; cdr3_length: 12; d_call: .; clone_size: once; j_call: TRBJ1-6; cdr3_nt: TGTGCCAGCAGCTACACTAATTCACCCCTCCACTTT; cdr3_aa: CASSYTNSPLHF
v_call: TRBV29-1; cdr3_length: 15; d_call: .; clone_size: .; j_call: TRBJ2-7; cdr3_nt: TGCAGCGCCCACTCGGGGGGCGGTTTCTCCTACGAGCAGTACTTC; cdr3_aa: CSAHSGGGFSYEQYF
v_call: TRBV2; cdr3_length: 13; d_call: .; clone_size: .; j_call: TRBJ1-1; cdr3_nt: TGTGCCAGCAGTGACCAGCGGAACACTGAAGCTTTCTTT; cdr3_aa: CASSDQRNTEAFF
v_call: TRBV19; cdr3_length: 14; d_call: .; clone_size: once; j_call: TRBJ2-1; cdr3_nt: TGTGCCAGTAGTATCGGGCTCAGGGCCAATGAGCAGTTCTTC; cdr3_aa: CASSIGLRANEQFF
v_call: TRBV5-1; cdr3_length: 16; d_call: .; clone_size: few; j_call: TRBJ2-7; cdr3_nt: TGCGCCAGCAGCTCGAACCTCCAGGGTGCCTCCGGGTATCAGTACTTC; cdr3_aa: CASSSNLQGASGYQYF
v_call: TRBV5-4; cdr3_length: 16; d_call: TRBD2; clone_size: .; j_call: TRBJ2-7; cdr3_nt: TGTGCCAGCAGCTTGGCCACTAGCGGGTTCTCCTACGAGCAGTACTTC; cdr3_aa: CASSLATSGFSYEQYF
v_call: TRBV5-1; cdr3_length: 13; d_call: .; clone_size: .; j_call: TRBJ1-2; cdr3_nt: TGCGCCAGCAGCCGGGAGGGCAACTATGGCTACACCTTC; cdr3_aa: CASSREGNYGYTF
v_call: TRBV5-1; cdr3_length: 16; d_call: .; clone_size: .; j_call: TRBJ1-2; cdr3_nt: TGCGCCAGCAGCTTTTCGGGGGGAGCTCCAAACTATGGCTACACCTTC; cdr3_aa: CASSFSGGAPNYGYTF
v_call: TRBV30; cdr3_length: 13; d_call: TRBD1; clone_size: few; j_call: TRBJ1-5; cdr3_nt: TGTGCCTGGGGGACAGGGGGCAATCAGCCCCAGCATTTT; cdr3_aa: CAWGTGGNQPQHF
v_call: TRBV5-1; cdr3_length: 15; d_call: .; clone_size: .; j_call: TRBJ1-1; cdr3_nt: TGCGCCAGCAGTCAGACCGGGTCCAGTAACACTGAAGCTTTCTTT; cdr3_aa: CASSQTGSSNTEAFF
v_call: TRBV29-1; cdr3_length: 12; d_call: .; clone_size: .; j_call: TRBJ2-7; cdr3_nt: TGCAGCGTTGAATCAGGGGTCTACGAGCAGTACTTC; cdr3_aa: CSVESGVYEQYF
v_call: TRBV6-5; cdr3_length: 14; d_call: TRBD1; clone_size: once; j_call: TRBJ2-5; cdr3_nt: TGTGCCAGCAGCTCCGGGACAGAGGAAGAGACCCAGTACTTC; cdr3_aa: CASSSGTEEETQYF
v_call: TRBV15; cdr3_length: 14; d_call: TRBD1; clone_size: few; j_call: TRBJ2-1; cdr3_nt: TGTGCCACCAGCATCGGGACAGCTTACAATGAGCAGTTCTTC; cdr3_aa: CATSIGTAYNEQFF
v_call: TRBV5-1; cdr3_length: 16; d_call: TRBD2; clone_size: .; j_call: TRBJ2-1; cdr3_nt: TGCGCCAGCAGCCCAAGTGGACTAGCGGGGAACAATGAGCAGTTCTTC; cdr3_aa: CASSPSGLAGNNEQFF
v_call: TRBV5-1; cdr3_length: 15; d_call: .; clone_size: .; j_call: TRBJ1-4; cdr3_nt: TGCGCCAGCAGCTTTTCACAGGGTAGGGTTGAAAAACTGTTTTTT; cdr3_aa: CASSFSQGRVEKLFF
v_call: TRBV7-8; cdr3_length: 13; d_call: .; clone_size: .; j_call: TRBJ1-1; cdr3_nt: TGTGCCAGCAGCCCCCTGGGCAGCACTGAAGCTTTCTTT; cdr3_aa: CASSPLGSTEAFF
v_call: TRBV6-1; cdr3_length: 13; d_call: .; clone_size: few; j_call: TRBJ1-1; cdr3_nt: TGTGCCACCCAGGAACGCCAACAGATTGAAGCTTTCTTT; cdr3_aa: CATQERQQIEAFF
v_call: TRBV7-7; cdr3_length: 15; d_call: .; clone_size: .; j_call: TRBJ2-1; cdr3_nt: TGTGCTAGCAGCCATCCCCCGTCAGGGGTGAATGAGCAGTTCTTC; cdr3_aa: CASSHPPSGVNEQFF
v_call: TRBV14; cdr3_length: 14; d_call: TRBD1; clone_size: few; j_call: TRBJ1-1; cdr3_nt: TGTGCCAGCAGCCTACAGGGGGGATACACTGAAGCTTTCTTT; cdr3_aa: CASSLQGGYTEAFF
v_call: TRBV2; cdr3_length: 12; d_call: .; clone_size: .; j_call: TRBJ2-5; cdr3_nt: TGTGCCAGCGGTGGACAGCGAGAGACCCAGTACTTC; cdr3_aa: CASGGQRETQYF
v_call: TRBV5-1; cdr3_length: 14; d_call: TRBD2; clone_size: .; j_call: TRBJ2-7; cdr3_nt: TGCGCCAGCAGCTTGGATAGCGGGGCCTACGAGCAGTACTTC; cdr3_aa: CASSLDSGAYEQYF
v_call: TRBV7-2; cdr3_length: 14; d_call: TRBD1; clone_size: .; j_call: TRBJ2-5; cdr3_nt: TGTGCCAGCAGCACGACAGGGGCGGGAGAGACCCAGTACTTC; cdr3_aa: CASSTTGAGETQYF